A selection of T cell receptor beta chains follows, all from one sample in a study of T-cell reconstitution after alpha-beta-depleted transplantation in children. TCRdb re-derived calls from the PCR reads in MiXCR, one entry per CDR3 protein. The sample has nearly 250,000 distinct CDR3 sequences, roughly 8.2% seen once; the top ten hold about 6.4%. The sample was PBMCs, mostly from graft donor cells, taken 180 days after TCRalphabeta/CD19-depleted stem cell transplant. These receptors were taken from a male patient younger than 18 who had a stem cell transplant for acute lymphoblastic leukemia, so the T cells may come from the graft donor. Both conserved end residues are part of each CDR3. The order of the fields is clone size, D gene, V gene, J gene, CDR3 protein, CDR3 DNA. The D gene is left open where the match is weak. The listing skips clone size in some rows; elsewhere it reads once, few, many or a size class.

many,TRBD1,TRBV29-1,TRBJ2-1,CSVSGQGSYNEQFF,TGCAGCGTTTCAGGACAGGGCTCCTACAATGAGCAGTTCTTC
many,-,TRBV7-8,TRBJ2-2,CASSLAGGNSNTGELFF,TGTGCCAGCAGCTTAGCAGGGGGGAATTCGAACACCGGGGAGCTGTTTTTT
many,-,TRBV6-1,TRBJ2-7,CASSAKSTGNEQYF,TGTGCCAGCAGCGCAAAATCGACTGGGAACGAGCAGTACTTC
many,-,TRBV4-1,TRBJ2-5,CASSQGYYQETQYF,TGCGCCAGCAGCCAAGGCTATTACCAAGAGACCCAGTACTTC
many,-,TRBV28,TRBJ1-1,CASSLTTGNTEAFF,TGTGCCAGCAGTTTAACGACGGGGAACACTGAAGCTTTCTTT
-,TRBD1,TRBV6-1,TRBJ1-1,CASSKRQGGGTEAFF,TGTGCCAGCAGTAAACGACAGGGAGGGGGCACTGAAGCTTTCTTT
many,-,TRBV7-7,TRBJ2-5,CASSLVAGNQETQYF,TGTGCCAGCAGCTTAGTGGCGGGAAACCAAGAGACCCAGTACTTC
many,TRBD1,TRBV12-5,TRBJ1-1,CASGLDGTANTEAFF,TGTGCTAGTGGTTTGGACGGGACAGCGAACACTGAAGCTTTCTTT
many,-,TRBV5-1,TRBJ2-7,CASSLWDTSYEQYF,TGCGCCAGCAGCTTGTGGGACACCTCCTACGAGCAGTACTTC
many,-,TRBV21-1,TRBJ2-7,CASSVLGPYEQYF,TGTGCCAGCAGCGTCCTCGGGCCCTACGAGCAGTACTTC
many,-,TRBV12-3/TRBV12-4,TRBJ2-7,CAISPPTPEQYF,TGTGCCATCAGCCCCCCAACCCCCGAGCAGTACTTC